Below are 31 T cell receptor beta chains sequenced from a single sample in a study of blood T cell repertoires in COVID-19. Only in-frame clones appear in the TCRdb table, and some are missing; sequencing was by immunoSEQ multiplex PCR. The profile shows approximately 97,000 clones, more than 75% of them singletons. The sequencing input was peripheral blood. These receptors originate from a human donor in a cohort sampled during active COVID-19.

The chain carries TRBV7-2 and TRBJ2-5; 7 bases map to TRBD1. The CDR3 has 15 residues. With V trimmed by 0 bases and J by 5 bases, 6 bases remained unmatched. Germline V gene lookup returns CDR1 SGHTA and CDR2 FQGNSA. CDR3 sequence reads: CASSLARGRGETQYF. In DNA, the CDR3 is TGTGCCAGCAGCTTAGCGAGGGGGCGAGGGGAGACCCAGTACTTC.

DNA of the CDR3: TGCGCCAGCAGCTTTGGGGGCAGCCAGGGCTACACCTTC. Translation gives CASSFGGSQGYTF. The V gene is TRBV5-1, the J gene TRBJ1-2; TRBD1 might be the D (6 bases). V lost 2 bases, J lost 8 bases, and 13 bases lay in between. CDR3 size: 13 residues. The germline V gene encodes CDR1 SGHRS and CDR2 YFSETQ.

The chain has TRBV11-2 and TRBJ2-1; TRBD2 matches at 8 bases. The junction had 5 bases not matched to a gene; V was cut back by 1 base and J by 0 bases. The CDR3 has 17 amino acids. From germline, CDR1 is SGHAT and CDR2 FQNNGV. The CDR3 sequence is CASSLVAGTSSYNEQFF. In DNA, the CDR3 is TGTGCCAGCAGCTTAGTAGCGGGGACCTCCTCCTACAATGAGCAGTTCTTC.

The chain employs TRBV3-1 (or the pseudogene TRBV3-2) and TRBJ2-3; 7 bases align to TRBD1. Germline CDR1 and CDR2: LGHDT and YNNKEL (reference sequence). This CDR3 region has 14 residues. The V segment lost 3 bases and the J segment 1 base; nucleotides outside the gene matches: 1. CDR3 nucleotide sequence: TGTGCCAGCAGCCAGGGGACAGGCACAGATACGCAGTATTTT. Amino acid sequence: CASSQGTGTDTQYF.

This clone turned up a few times. The chain links TRBV5-4 to TRBJ1-2; 9 nucleotides agree with TRBD1. Germline CDR1 reads SGHNT; CDR2 reads YYREEE (reference sequence). The J segment lost 3 bases and the V segment lost 0 bases, leaving 3 bases of the junction unmatched. This CDR3 has 15 residues. CDR3 loop: CASSLDYRGHYGYTF. The CDR3 region has the DNA TGTGCCAGCAGCTTGGACTACAGGGGGCACTATGGCTACACCTTC. Combining the CDR3 with reference TRBV5-4 and TRBJ1-2 gives the whole variable domain ETGVTQSPTHLIKTRGQQVTLRCSSQSGHNTVSWYQQALGQGPQFIFQYYREEENGRGNFPPRFSGLQFPNYSSELNVNALELDDSALYLCASSLDYRGHYGYTFGSGTRLTVV.

The chain employs TRBV3-1 (or the pseudogene TRBV3-2) and TRBJ2-1, with a possible D match to TRBD1 (5 bases). Germline CDR1 reads LGHDT; CDR2 reads YNNKEL (reference sequence). V gave up 3 bases and J gave up 2 bases, with 20 bases separating them. The CDR3 totals 18 residues. The CDR3 nucleotides read TGTGCCAGCAGCCATCCGAAACCGACAGCGAACCCCTACAATGAGCAGTTCTTC. It encodes CASSHPKPTANPYNEQFF.

The chain recombines TRBV18 with TRBJ1-4, with a weak D call TRBD1 (6 bases). CDR3 length: 13 residues. Germline assignment: CDR1 KGHSH and CDR2 LQKENI. The V end lost 2 bases, the J end lost 11 bases, and 12 bases lay between the germline ends. This CDR3 reads CASSPTDSEKLFF. Written as DNA, the CDR3 is TGTGCCAGCTCACCAACGGACAGTGAGAAACTGTTTTTT. The entire variable domain, with the rest obtained from reference TRBV18 and TRBJ1-4, is as follows: NAGVMQNPRHLVRRRGQEARLRCSPMKGHSHVYWYRQLPEEGLKFMVYLQKENIIDESGMPKERFSAEFPKEGPSILRIQQVVRGDSAAYFCASSPTDSEKLFFGSGTQLSVL.

The DNA for the CDR3 is TGTGCCAGTAGAACCGGGACACTGAACACTGAAGCTTTCTTT. Protein: CASRTGTLNTEAFF. The V and J genes are TRBV19 and TRBJ1-1; TRBD1 might be the D (6 bases). The CDR3 sequence is 14 residues long. In germline, CDR1 is LNHDA, CDR2 SQIVND (reference sequence). Trimming left V 6 bases short and J 0 bases short, with 11 bases between.

The V call is TRBV27, the J call TRBJ2-2; 8 bases map to TRBD1. Looked up from germline, CDR1 is MNHEY and CDR2 is SMNVEV (reference sequence). The CDR3 has 15 residues. The J segment lost 5 bases and the V segment lost 7 bases, leaving 9 bases of the junction unmatched. CDR3 sequence reads: CASTRAGGSTGELFF. CDR3 nucleotide sequence: TGTGCCAGCACGCGGGCAGGGGGCAGTACCGGGGAGCTGTTTTTT.

The rearrangement links TRBV6-6 to TRBJ1-1, with TRBD1 matching 8 bases. J gave up 5 bases and V 6 bases, and 8 bases lay outside the gene matches. Germline CDR1 is MNHNY and CDR2 is SVGAGI (reference sequence). CDR3 length: 14 amino acids. CDR3 nucleotide sequence: TGTGCCAGCAGGAGCACAGGGGGAGGGACTGAAGCTTTCTTT. Its translation is CASRSTGGGTEAFF.

J is TRBJ1-1 and V is TRBV7-2, with TRBD1 matching over 7 bases. With V trimmed by 6 bases and J by 2 bases, 3 bases remained unmatched. There are 13 residues in the CDR3. The V gene's germline CDR1 is SGHTA and CDR2 FQGNSA. Here the CDR3 reads CASRGQSNTEAFF. The CDR3 DNA reads as TGTGCCAGCAGGGGACAGTCCAACACTGAAGCTTTCTTT. Variable domain in full (rest from reference TRBV7-2 and TRBJ1-1): GAGVSQSPSNKVTEKGKDVELRCDPISGHTALYWYRQSLGQGLEFLIYFQGNSAPDKSGLPSDRFSAERTGGSVSTLTIQRTQQEDSAVYLCASRGQSNTEAFFGQGTRLTVV.

This chain uses TRBV14 with TRBJ2-7; maybe TRBD2 (5 bases). This CDR3 is 14 amino acids long. Germline V gene sequence: CDR1 SGHDN, CDR2 FVKESK. Trimming removed 0 bases from V and 6 bases from J, with 12 bases in between. Here the CDR3 DNA reads TGTGCCAGCAGCCAAGATCTCCTGGCGGGCGAGCAGTACTTC. Residues: CASSQDLLAGEQYF.

The chain carries TRBV4-3 and TRBJ2-3; D perhaps matches TRBD1 (6 bases). Germline V gene lookup returns CDR1 LGHNA and CDR2 YSLEER. The CDR3 is 13 amino acids. Between the trimmed V and J ends, which lost 4 bases and 6 bases, there was a span of 11 bases. In nucleotides, the CDR3 is TGCGCCAGCAGCCCGAGACAGGTGGATACGCAGTATTTT. Amino acid sequence: CASSPRQVDTQYF.

This clone has only one observation. The chain combines TRBV6-5 with TRBJ2-7, with TRBD1 identical over 8 bases. The ends lost 4 bases at V and 6 bases at J; junction bases unmatched: 2. The CDR3 runs to 12 residues. Germline-derived CDR1 and CDR2 are MNHEY and SVGAGI. CDR3 nucleotide sequence: TGTGCCAGCAGTTCGGGACAGGCCGAGCAGTACTTC. Protein: CASSSGQAEQYF.

This chain connects TRBV10-1 to TRBJ1-2; D gene unclear. Germline V gene lookup returns CDR1 WNHNN and CDR2 SYGVQD (reference sequence). This CDR3 spans 11 amino acids. With 10 bases removed from V and 3 bases from J, the gap between germline ends came to 9 bases. CDR3 DNA sequence: TGCGCCACCGAGTCTTACTATGGCTACACCTTC. Its translation: CATESYYGYTF.

This rearrangement joins TRBV2 to TRBJ1-6; D is unresolved. In germline, CDR1 is SNHLY, CDR2 FYNNEI. Deletions cut 2 bases from V and 3 bases from J, with 8 bases between. The CDR3 consists of 15 residues. This CDR3 reads CASSEQVSYNSPLHF. Written as DNA, the CDR3 is TGTGCCAGCAGTGAACAAGTCAGCTATAATTCACCCCTCCACTTT.

The gene calls are TRBV5-1 and TRBJ2-1; D is unresolved. V was clipped by 3 bases and J by 5 bases, with 15 bases between them. The CDR3 spans 15 residues. Looked up from germline, CDR1 is SGHRS and CDR2 is YFSETQ. The CDR3 nucleotides are TGCGCCAGCAGCTACGGGTGGCCCGAAAACAATGAGCAGTTCTTC. Protein product: CASSYGWPENNEQFF.

The chain couples TRBV12-5 to TRBJ1-1, with D maybe TRBD1 (5 bases). Germline CDR1 is LGHNT and CDR2 is FRNRAP. Trimming stripped 2 bases from V and 5 bases from J, with 15 bases between. This CDR3 is 15 amino acids long. CDR3 residues: CASGLITGIGTEAFF. CDR3 nucleotide sequence: TGTGCTAGTGGTTTGATCACAGGTATCGGGACTGAAGCTTTCTTT. Full variable domain (rest looked up from reference TRBV12-5 and TRBJ1-1): DARVTQTPRHKVTEMGQEVTMRCQPILGHNTVFWYRQTMMQGLELLAYFRNRAPLDDSGMPKDRFSAEMPDATLATLKIQPSEPRDSAVYFCASGLITGIGTEAFFGQGTRLTVV.

There are a few counts of this clone. This sequence joins TRBV28 and TRBJ2-5; TRBD2 matches 15 bases. V lost 5 bases and J lost 5; bases outside the gene matches: 9. The CDR3 runs 17 residues. Germline V gene data show CDR1 as MDHEN and CDR2 as SYDVKM. The CDR3 reads CASSPGLAGGLGETQYF. The CDR3 region has the DNA TGTGCCAGCAGTCCAGGACTAGCGGGGGGGCTGGGGGAGACCCAGTACTTC.

A single count supports this clone. The CDR3 sequence is CASNKQGWETQYF. CDR3 DNA: TGTGCCAGCAACAAACAGGGCTGGGAGACCCAGTACTTC. The chain is built from TRBV7-9 and TRBJ2-5; D possibly corresponds to TRBD1 (6 bases). The V end was cut by 7 bases, the J end by 5 bases, with 14 bases between. Per germline, CDR1 SEHNR and CDR2 FQNEAQ (reference sequence). The CDR3 runs to 13 residues.

V gene TRBV24-1 combines with J gene TRBJ2-3; 7 bases line up with TRBD1. Germline assignment: CDR1 KGHDR and CDR2 SFDVKD. The CDR3 length is 15 residues. The trim removed 4 bases at V and 4 bases at J, leaving 7 bases unmatched. The CDR3 bases are TGTGCCACCAGTGAAAGGACAGGACCCCCAGATACGCAGTATTTT. Protein product: CATSERTGPPDTQYF.

The chain joins TRBV24-1 to TRBJ2-2; 10 bases agree with TRBD2. In germline, CDR1 is KGHDR, CDR2 SFDVKD. The CDR3 extends over 16 amino acids. J gave up 7 bases and V 4 bases, and 8 bases lay outside the gene matches. The CDR3 DNA reads as TGTGCCACCAGTGACCCGAGCGGGGGGGAGGACGGGGAGCTGTTTTTT. It encodes CATSDPSGGEDGELFF.

The chain joins TRBV5-1 to TRBJ2-5; 8 bases match TRBD1. The CDR3 totals 16 residues. After removal of 0 bases from V and 1 base from J, the junction contained 5 bases not matched to a gene. Germline CDR1 is SGHRS and CDR2 is YFSETQ. The CDR3, as DNA: TGCGCCAGCAGCTTGGCCCCGGGACAGGTCCAAGAGACCCAGTACTTC. Translation: CASSLAPGQVQETQYF.

In this sample, this clone turned up a few times. The V and J genes are TRBV28 and TRBJ1-5; D remains ambiguous. Germline V gene sequence: CDR1 MDHEN, CDR2 SYDVKM. V was trimmed by 6 bases and J by 0 bases, leaving 12 bases between them. The CDR3 runs 15 residues. The CDR3 coding sequence is TGTGCCAGCAGGACATCAGGCGTTAGCAATCAGCCCCAGCATTTT. This gives the protein CASRTSGVSNQPQHF.

In this sample, this clone turned up a few times. CDR3 protein: CASRRGRDSGANVLTF. The CDR3 DNA follows: TGTGCCAGCCGGAGGGGTCGGGACTCTGGGGCCAACGTCCTGACTTTC. The chain recombines TRBV7-8 with TRBJ2-6, with D perhaps matching TRBD2 (6 bases). The V gene's germline CDR1 is SGHVS and CDR2 FQNEAQ. V shed 8 bases and J shed 0 bases, with 14 bases lying between them. The length of the CDR3 is 16 residues.

The J gene is TRBJ1-1, the V gene TRBV28, with D perhaps matching TRBD1 (6 bases). Germline values: CDR1 MDHEN, CDR2 SYDVKM. Between the trimmed V and J ends, which lost 2 bases and 3 bases, there was a span of 7 bases. The CDR3 spans 13 residues. The CDR3 DNA is TGTGCCAGCAGTTTAAGGACAGACACTGAAGCTTTCTTT. It codes for CASSLRTDTEAFF.

This chain connects TRBV10-3 to TRBJ1-1; unclear D gene. The CDR3 length is 14 residues. Germline V CDR1 and CDR2: ENHRY, SYGVKD. Trimming removed 8 bases at V and 5 bases at J, with 18 bases between. The CDR3 nucleotides are TGTGCCATCGGCCCGACGGTCCCGGGGACTGAAGCTTTCTTT. It is translated as CAIGPTVPGTEAFF.

This sequence joins TRBV15 and TRBJ1-2; maybe TRBD1 (5 bases). The germline CDR1 and CDR2 sequences are LNHNV and YYDKDF (reference sequence). This CDR3 is 18 amino acids long. V dropped 0 bases and J dropped 2 bases, with 19 bases sitting between them. CDR3 nucleotides: TGTGCCACCAGCAGAGATAGTCTTCTGGGGGAGGAAAACTATGGCTACACCTTC. Amino acid sequence: CATSRDSLLGEENYGYTF.

The V call is TRBV6-4, the J call TRBJ1-6; perhaps TRBD1 as D (5 bases). Germline-derived CDR1 and CDR2 are MRHNA and SNTAGT. This CDR3 region has 13 residues. V was pared by 0 bases and J by 10 bases, with 7 bases between. The CDR3 DNA follows: TGTGCCAGCAGTGACTCCTCAGGGTCACCCCTCCACTTT. It encodes CASSDSSGSPLHF.

The V gene is TRBV7-9, the J gene TRBJ1-5; D gene uncertain. CDR1 and CDR2 (germline): SEHNR, FQNEAQ (reference sequence). V lost 1 base and J 11 bases, leaving 12 bases between the germline ends. The CDR3 covers 13 residues. The CDR3 reads CASSLENGRTQHF. The CDR3 bases are TGTGCCAGCAGCTTAGAAAATGGGAGGACCCAGCATTTT.

The J gene is TRBJ1-1, the V gene TRBV5-1, with D uncertain. In germline, CDR1 is SGHRS, CDR2 YFSETQ. This CDR3 has 14 amino acids. Between the trimmed V and J ends, which lost 0 bases and 4 bases, there was a span of 10 bases. CDR3 amino acids: CASSLALESTEAFF. As DNA, the CDR3 is TGCGCCAGCAGCTTGGCCTTGGAGTCCACTGAAGCTTTCTTT.